Presented here are 21 T cell receptor beta chains from one specimen sequenced in a study of radiotherapy plus CTLA-4 blockade in lung cancer. Data came from immunoSEQ multiplex PCR; TCRdb stores just in-frame clones and leaves some out. This sample has about 59,000 clones, with approximately 67% found just once. The sequencing used peripheral blood, collected from a patient treated with radiotherapy plus ipilimumab. These receptors all come from a human donor with non-small cell lung cancer whose response to radiotherapy plus ipilimumab could not be evaluated.

This sequence joins TRBV27 and TRBJ1-5; unclear D gene. V lost 2 bases to trimming and J lost 1 base, with 9 bases between them. The CDR3 sequence is 15 residues long. The germline V gene has CDR1 MNHEY and CDR2 SMNVEV (reference sequence). CDR3 residues: CASSLSHWSNQPQHF. The CDR3 nucleotides are TGTGCCAGCAGTTTAAGCCACTGGAGCAATCAGCCCCAGCATTTT.

The rearrangement links TRBV7-8 to TRBJ2-5, with D possibly being TRBD1 (5 bases). Germline CDR1 and CDR2: SGHVS and FQNEAQ. The CDR3 length is 15 residues. Trimming removed 0 bases from V and 5 bases from J, with 13 bases in between. In nucleotides, the CDR3 is TGTGCCAGCAGCTTAGCTCCTCAGGGAAGTGAGACCCAGTACTTC. Its translation: CASSLAPQGSETQYF.

Concerning this clone: The same CDR3 also results from other DNA sequences found in this sample. V is TRBV5-4 and J is TRBJ2-2; 7 bases line up with TRBD2. V shed 4 bases, J shed 3 bases, and the junction held 9 bases outside the gene matches. The germline CDR1 and CDR2 sequences are SGHNT and YYREEE (reference sequence). CDR3 size: 16 residues. CDR3 in amino acids: CASSLGWDYDTGELFF. In DNA, the CDR3 is TGTGCCAGCAGCCTGGGGTGGGACTACGACACCGGGGAGCTGTTTTTT.

V usage is TRBV9 and J usage is TRBJ2-3, with a tentative D call TRBD2 (6 bases). Germline-derived CDR1 and CDR2 are SGDLS and YYNGEE. CDR3 length equals 17 residues. V was pared by 1 base and J by 1 base, with 16 bases between. CDR3 sequence (DNA): TGTGCCAGCAGCGTAACGGTTGGGGGGTACGGCACAGATACGCAGTATTTT. Its translation is CASSVTVGGYGTDTQYF.

The sample holds a few counts of this clone. The gene calls are TRBV5-1 and TRBJ2-1, with D hard to call. There are 14 residues in the CDR3. V lost 0 bases, J lost 0 bases, and 4 bases lay in between. Germline lookup yields CDR1 SGHRS and CDR2 YFSETQ. The DNA of the CDR3 is TGCGCCAGCAGCTTGGACAGCTCCTACAATGAGCAGTTCTTC. Translation: CASSLDSSYNEQFF. Drawing the rest from reference TRBV5-1 and TRBJ2-1, the complete variable domain is KAGVTQTPRYLIKTRGQQVTLSCSPISGHRSVSWYQQTPGQGLQFLFEYFSETQRNKGNFPGRFSGRQFSNSRSEMNVSTLELGDSALYLCASSLDSSYNEQFFGPGTRLTVL.

This clone was seen a handful of times. The chain is built from TRBV14 and TRBJ1-3, with 7 bases identical to TRBD1. The CDR3 has 15 residues. The germline CDR1 and CDR2 sequences are SGHDN and FVKESK. V dropped 3 bases and J dropped 4; count of bases not matched to a gene: 6. The CDR3 spells CASSHQQGRGNTIYF. The DNA of the CDR3 is TGTGCCAGCAGCCACCAACAGGGGCGCGGAAACACCATATATTTT.

The rearrangement uses TRBV4-1 and TRBJ1-2; 11 bases agree with TRBD1. The CDR3 contains 20 residues. CDR1 is MGHRA, CDR2 YSYEKL, per germline. Losses at the gene ends were 2 bases for V and 4 bases for J; bases not matched to a gene: 18. CDR3 nucleotides: TGCGCCAGCAGCCAACCACGAATTCGGGACAGGGGGAGAGGAACCTATGGCTACACCTTC. This sequence encodes CASSQPRIRDRGRGTYGYTF.

In DNA, the CDR3 is TGCGCCAGCAGCCAGCCGGGACAGGGAGGATTCGGGGAGCTGTTTTTT. As protein: CASSQPGQGGFGELFF. This sequence joins TRBV4-1 and TRBJ2-2; 9 bases fit TRBD1. The CDR3 runs to 16 residues. Looked up from germline, CDR1 is MGHRA and CDR2 is YSYEKL. The J segment lost 7 bases and the V segment lost 3 bases, leaving 9 bases of the junction unmatched.

The chain is built from TRBV27 and TRBJ1-2; TRBD1 matches 7 bases. V trimming: 5 bases; J trimming: 6 bases; junction bases outside the gene matches: 6. CDR3 length: 13 residues. Germline V lookup: CDR1 MNHEY, CDR2 SMNVEV (reference sequence). CDR3 residues: CASSPGRGDGYTF. CDR3 in DNA: TGTGCCAGCAGTCCCGGCAGGGGGGATGGCTACACCTTC.

This chain uses TRBV12-1 with TRBJ2-3; the DNA was not used to check the table's D call, TRBD2. TRBV12-1 corresponds to a pseudogene. CDR3 length: 14 amino acids. The CDR3 DNA sequence: TGTGCCAGCAGCTTCCATCGGGGGAATGATACGCAGTATTTT. As protein: CASSFHRGNDTQYF.

The chain joins TRBV2 to TRBJ2-7; 16 bases agree with TRBD2. The CDR3 contains 17 residues. Germline V gives CDR1 SNHLY, CDR2 FYNNEI. Losses at the gene ends were 6 bases for V and 6 bases for J; bases not matched to a gene: 11. CDR3 residues: CASSRGLAGGRRVEQYF. The CDR3 DNA follows: TGTGCCAGCAGCAGGGGACTAGCGGGAGGGCGGAGGGTCGAGCAGTACTTC.

This chain connects TRBV5-4 to TRBJ2-3; 8 bases are a match to TRBD2. Germline V gene lookup returns CDR1 SGHNT and CDR2 YYREEE (reference sequence). The CDR3 covers 15 residues. J was trimmed by 2 bases and V by 3 bases; bases with no gene match: 5. Written as DNA, the CDR3 is TGTGCCAGCAGCTCCGAAGCGGGAGCCACAGATACGCAGTATTTT. Translating it yields CASSSEAGATDTQYF.

The V and J genes are TRBV5-1 and TRBJ2-3, with 8 bases fitting TRBD1. The CDR3 runs 16 residues. The V segment lost 0 bases and the J segment 3 bases; nucleotides outside the gene matches: 6. In germline, CDR1 is SGHRS, CDR2 YFSETQ. DNA for the CDR3: TGCGCCAGCAGCTTGGCCGCAGGGGGCAGGACAGATACGCAGTATTTT. This codes for CASSLAAGGRTDTQYF.

The gene calls are TRBV5-1 and TRBJ2-3, with TRBD1 matching 7 bases. CDR3 length: 14 residues. Germline assignment: CDR1 SGHRS and CDR2 YFSETQ. After removal of 4 bases from V and 4 bases from J, the junction contained 6 bases not matched to a gene. The CDR3 sequence is CASSRADRADTQYF. CDR3 bases: TGCGCCAGCAGCCGCGCCGACAGGGCAGATACGCAGTATTTT.

This chain connects TRBV5-1 to TRBJ2-7; D might be TRBD2 (6 bases). Germline V gene data show CDR1 as SGHRS and CDR2 as YFSETQ. This CDR3 has 13 amino acids. V gave up 2 bases and J gave up 6 bases, with 12 bases separating them. The CDR3 DNA sequence: TGCGCCAGCAGCTTAAATTGGAGGGCCGAGCAGTACTTC. Amino acids: CASSLNWRAEQYF.

The V call is TRBV20-1, the J call TRBJ2-5, with 8 bases identical to TRBD2. Germline V lookup: CDR1 DFQATT, CDR2 SNEGSKA (reference sequence). The CDR3 is made up of 11 amino acids. The CDR3 protein is CSPTSGETQYF. Here the CDR3 DNA reads TGCAGCCCAACTAGCGGAGAGACCCAGTACTTC.

The chain combines TRBV19 with TRBJ1-1, with D hard to call. Germline loops: CDR1 LNHDA, CDR2 SQIVND (reference sequence). V was pared by 1 base and J by 5 bases, with 14 bases between. The CDR3 is made up of 15 amino acids. The CDR3 loop is CASSIGEEIGTEAFF. Written as DNA, the CDR3 is TGTGCCAGTAGTATAGGTGAGGAGATCGGAACTGAAGCTTTCTTT. The full variable domain, in which reference TRBV19 and TRBJ1-1 provide the parts outside the CDR3, is DGGITQSPKYLFRKEGQNVTLSCEQNLNHDAMYWYRQDPGQGLRLIYYSQIVNDFQKGDIAEGYSVSREKKESFPLTVTSAQKNPTAFYLCASSIGEEIGTEAFFGQGTRLTVV.

V gene TRBV29-1 combines with J gene TRBJ1-3, with 7 bases that match TRBD1. The CDR3 consists of 14 residues. Germline V CDR1 and CDR2: SQVTM, ANQGSEA. V was pared by 4 bases and J by 4 bases, with 7 bases of the junction left unmatched. The CDR3 DNA reads as TGCAGCGTTGGAGGGGGCGCACGAGGAAACACCATATATTTT. Amino acid sequence: CSVGGGARGNTIYF.

This clone was counted between two and nine times. V usage is TRBV7-2 and J usage is TRBJ2-1; maybe TRBD1 (7 bases). The germline gives CDR1 SGHTA, CDR2 FQGNSA. V lost 5 bases and J lost 8, with 19 bases in between. This CDR3 comprises 15 residues. The CDR3 nucleotides are TGTGCCAGCAGCCGAGGGGGGCAGGGGGTAGATGAGCAGTTCTTC. This translates into CASSRGGQGVDEQFF.

The rearrangement uses TRBV19 and TRBJ2-7, with 7 bases identical to TRBD1. CDR1 LNHDA and CDR2 SQIVND come from the germline V gene (reference sequence). The CDR3 loop spans 13 amino acids. Losses at the gene ends were 8 bases for V and 3 bases for J; bases not matched to a gene: 7. The CDR3 nucleotides read TGTGCCAGTGGAGACAGGGCCCTCTACGAGCAGTACTTC. It specifies CASGDRALYEQYF. Based on the CDR3 plus reference TRBV19 and TRBJ2-7, the full variable domain is DGGITQSPKYLFRKEGQNVTLSCEQNLNHDAMYWYRQDPGQGLRLIYYSQIVNDFQKGDIAEGYSVSREKKESFPLTVTSAQKNPTAFYLCASGDRALYEQYFGPGTRLTVT.

The chain links TRBV6-5 to TRBJ2-1; 8 nucleotides align to TRBD2. Trimming cost V 4 bases and J 6 bases; bases outside gene matches: 5. Germline V gene data show CDR1 as MNHEY and CDR2 as SVGAGI. The length of the CDR3 is 14 residues. The CDR3 nucleotides are TGTGCCAGCAGTTCCCGTAGCGGGATCAATGAGCAGTTCTTC. This codes for CASSSRSGINEQFF.